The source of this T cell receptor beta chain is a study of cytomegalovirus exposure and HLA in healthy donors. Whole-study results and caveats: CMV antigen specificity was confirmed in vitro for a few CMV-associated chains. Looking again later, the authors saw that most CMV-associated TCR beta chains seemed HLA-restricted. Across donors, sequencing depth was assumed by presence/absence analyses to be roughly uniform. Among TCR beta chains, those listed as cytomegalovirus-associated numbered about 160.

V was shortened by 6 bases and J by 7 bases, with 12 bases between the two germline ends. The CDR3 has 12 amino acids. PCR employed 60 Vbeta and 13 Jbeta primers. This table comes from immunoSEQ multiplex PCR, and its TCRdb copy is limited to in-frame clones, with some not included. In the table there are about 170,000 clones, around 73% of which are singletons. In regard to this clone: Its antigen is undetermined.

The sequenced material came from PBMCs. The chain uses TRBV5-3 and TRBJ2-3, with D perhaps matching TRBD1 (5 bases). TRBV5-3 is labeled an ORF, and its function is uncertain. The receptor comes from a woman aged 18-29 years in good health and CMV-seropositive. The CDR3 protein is CARTTPGNTQYF. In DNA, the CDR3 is TGTGCCAGAACCACCCCAGGGAATACGCAGTATTTT.